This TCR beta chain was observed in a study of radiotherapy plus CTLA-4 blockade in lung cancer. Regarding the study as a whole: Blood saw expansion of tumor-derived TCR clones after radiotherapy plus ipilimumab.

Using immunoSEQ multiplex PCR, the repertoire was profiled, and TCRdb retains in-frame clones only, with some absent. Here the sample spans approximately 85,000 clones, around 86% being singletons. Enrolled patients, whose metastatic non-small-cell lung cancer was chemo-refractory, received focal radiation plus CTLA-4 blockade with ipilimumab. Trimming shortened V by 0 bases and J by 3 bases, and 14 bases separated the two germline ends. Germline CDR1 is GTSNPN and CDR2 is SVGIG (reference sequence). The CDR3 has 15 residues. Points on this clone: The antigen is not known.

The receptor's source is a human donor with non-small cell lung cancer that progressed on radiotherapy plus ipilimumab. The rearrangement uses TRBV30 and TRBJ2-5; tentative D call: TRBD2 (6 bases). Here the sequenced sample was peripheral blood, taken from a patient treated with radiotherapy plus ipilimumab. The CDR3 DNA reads TGTGCCTGGAGTGTACTAGGACTACCGAAAGAGACCCAGTACTTC. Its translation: CAWSVLGLPKETQYF.